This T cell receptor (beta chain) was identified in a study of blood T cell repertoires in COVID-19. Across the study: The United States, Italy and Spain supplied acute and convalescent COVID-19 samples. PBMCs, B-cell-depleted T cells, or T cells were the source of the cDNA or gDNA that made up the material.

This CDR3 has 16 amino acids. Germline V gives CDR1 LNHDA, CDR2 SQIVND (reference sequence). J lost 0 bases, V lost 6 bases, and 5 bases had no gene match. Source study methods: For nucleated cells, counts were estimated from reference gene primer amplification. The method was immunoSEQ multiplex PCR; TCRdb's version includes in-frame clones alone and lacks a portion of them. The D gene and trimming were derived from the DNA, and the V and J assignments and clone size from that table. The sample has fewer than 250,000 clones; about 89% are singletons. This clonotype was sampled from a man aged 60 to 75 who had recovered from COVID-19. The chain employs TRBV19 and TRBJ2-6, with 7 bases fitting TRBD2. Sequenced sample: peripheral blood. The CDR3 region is CASRGGLYSGANVLTF. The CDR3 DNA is TGTGCCAGTAGGGGAGGGCTTTACTCTGGGGCCAACGTCCTGACTTTC. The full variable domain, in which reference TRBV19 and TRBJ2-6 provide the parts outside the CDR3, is DGGITQSPKYLFRKEGQNVTLSCEQNLNHDAMYWYRQDPGQGLRLIYYSQIVNDFQKGDIAEGYSVSREKKESFPLTVTSAQKNPTAFYLCASRGGLYSGANVLTFGAGSRLTVL.